This T cell receptor beta chain comes out of a study of long-term antiretroviral therapy in people with HIV (dated 2022 in TCRdb). With respect to the entire study: The earliest samples were collected roughly a decade before the 2015 WHO recommendation for immediate ART, at a time when ART was usually postponed until CD4 counts fell. No cross-contamination during QIAcube processing turned up in test extractions that ran a monoclonal T-cell line alongside 30 or so polyclonal samples. Eleven of the 30 participants with HIV were female. A total of roughly 180 cryopreserved PBMC samples were contributed to the cohort by 30 adults with confirmed HIV infection, with samples collected serially over a mean of around 6 years (range 1-12). This retrospective serial study examined whether starting ART and sustained HIV suppression were associated with changes in the composition and diversity of the TRB repertoire in peripheral blood. What the study reported, not specific to this receptor: ART initiation was associated with a significant increase in TRB diversity, but diversity stayed significantly below transplant donor controls even after long-term ART. Unsorted PBMC were profiled instead of sorted CD4+ and CD8+ T cells because pre-ART samples had limited cell numbers. Because PBMC availability was limited, only the TCR beta chain was sequenced, with no alpha chain pairing. Inferences about post-ART repertoire changes are limited because no data were available on ART adherence, viral resistance or therapy changes. Expanded TRB clones identified before ART initiation dominated the repertoire across all time points, though the dominance fluctuated and decreased in many PLHIV after ART. CDR3 length ranges in HIV repertoires were narrower than in controls, and network structure suggested an antigen-experienced repertoire with only a slight naive shift after ART. The samples span the years 2004 to 2017, and the ART regimens used may be less effective than current regimens.

On this clone: Its antigen is currently not known. Qualities for individual bases were not recorded, and no much larger clone is one base off.

The immunoSEQ hsTCRB v3.0 assay was used at survey level resolution to sequence the TRB variable region. A depth of roughly 35,000-55,000 T-cell genomes per sample was targeted for TRB sequencing. Pooled TRB libraries were sequenced on an Illumina MiSeq with a v3 150-cycle kit. Under the source paper's analysis protocol: Repertoire analysis was performed in R inside a reproducible Nextflow workflow that covered QC, data transformation and analysis. LymphoSeq2, an R package for exploring AIRR-Seq data, was used to implement the custom analyses. Several samples that yielded fewer than 5000 total TRB sequences were excluded, so that 150 to 200 HIV repertoires were analyzed. Among the roughly 190 retained HIV repertoires, some 60 were collected before ART initiation and approximately 130 were collected after ART initiation. Repertoires were downsampled to 5000 TRB nucleotide sequences, with summary statistics averaged over 100 downsampling iterations. The analysis kept only TRB sequences whose CDR3 regions were at least seven amino acids long. Diversity was measured with a Shannon entropy-derived clonality score and the Gini coefficient. Repertoire networks linked the top 5000 CDR3 amino acid sequences whenever two sequences differed by an edit distance of one. GLIPH2 predicted antigen specificity groups and MHC restriction for TRB CDR3 amino acid sequences. CDR3 amino acid sequences were matched against VDJdb and McPAS-TCR to flag known CMV, EBV, HIV or tissue antigen associations. Pre-ART, post-ART and control groups were compared with Wilcoxon signed-rank tests and Holm-Bonferroni correction. The clones in this table, taken by TCRdb from immuneACCESS, are in-frame only. Not every clone is retained; where verified, under half of the shortfall comes from an unresolved V gene, and the cause of the rest is unknown. V and J calls and clone size are those listed in that table; D and trimming were worked out from the DNA. A total of under 20,000 clones appear in this sample, about 91% of them only once. The ten top clones hold approximately 8.7% of the sample.

V loses 0 bases of germline sequence and J loses 0 bases, and the interval between the two ends is 5 bases. The germline V gene yields SGHTA for CDR1 and FQGNSA for CDR2. The CDR3 runs 15 amino acids, cysteine and phenylalanine included. Solely the CDR3 DNA is kept, with 45 bases framed from the first base. To be included, a participant needed at least one PBMC sample from before ART initiation plus at least two post-ART samples. All participants with HIV were treated in the United States of America. Before DNA extraction, cryopreserved samples containing roughly 0.9-11 million PBMC were thawed and washed. At the time of the earliest PBMC sample for each participant with HIV, ages ranged from about 23 to 60 years. PBMC samples from each participant spanned 1-4 timepoints before ART initiation and 2-8 timepoints after ART initiation, with a median of 7 samples. Serial HIV viral load, CD4+ T-cell count, ART history and demographic data were obtained for every participant. A Qiagen kit on a QIAcube was used to extract genomic DNA from unsorted PBMC, with samples processed in batches of 12.

The receptor comes from a man aged 60-69 years with HIV. The sample here was unsorted PBMCs, taken 0.3 years after starting antiretroviral therapy. In this chain, TRBV7-2 is recombined with TRBJ2-2; the D gene is possibly TRBD2, with 5 bases matching. CDR3 loop: CASSLAGANTGELFF. The nucleotide sequence reads TGTGCCAGCAGCTTAGCCGGGGCGAACACCGGGGAGCTGTTTTTT.